A single sample is the source of the 2 T cell receptor beta chains below, sequenced in a study of cytomegalovirus exposure and HLA in healthy donors. In the PCR, 60 Vbeta and 13 Jbeta primers were used. Assay: immunoSEQ multiplex PCR; the TCRdb copy retains only in-frame clones and omits some. The table for this sample gives approximately 200,000 clones. The sequenced material came from PBMCs. These receptor sequences come from a boy aged 5-17 years in good health and CMV-seronegative.

The chain recombines TRBV5-6 with TRBJ2-5; 8 positions match TRBD2. The CDR3 spans 16 residues. J gave up 4 bases and V 0 bases, and 8 bases lay outside the gene matches. The germline CDR1 and CDR2 sequences are SGHDT and YYEEEE. DNA for the CDR3: TGTGCCAGCAGCTTGGGGACTAGCCCCTTTGGAGAGACCCAGTACTTC. Translated: CASSLGTSPFGETQYF.

The chain is built from TRBV5-1 and TRBJ2-1, with a possible D match to TRBD1 (5 bases). The CDR3 is made up of 14 amino acids. Germline lookup yields CDR1 SGHRS and CDR2 YFSETQ. Trimming cost V 4 bases and J 5 bases, with 13 bases left between them. The CDR3 DNA sequence: TGCGCCAGCAGCCGGTCAGGGCAGCACAATGAGCAGTTCTTC. It translates to CASSRSGQHNEQFF.